These 27 T cell receptor beta chains were sequenced from one sample in a study of T cell clonotyping in hematopoietic cell transplantation. Generated by immunoSEQ multiplex PCR, the TCRdb table keeps only in-frame clones and is missing some. The table shows under 30,000 clones, with more than 85% occurring only once. The sequenced sample was PBMCs, obtained 100 days after allogeneic stem cell transplant. Every receptor here comes from a female patient in her fifties or sixties who had an allogeneic stem cell transplant from a related donor, so the T cells may come from the graft donor. Some clones in this sample may be carry-over from other donors' samples.

The V gene is TRBV5-1, the J gene TRBJ2-1, with a possible D match to TRBD2 (5 bases). CDR1 and CDR2 (germline): SGHRS, YFSETQ. The CDR3 loop spans 15 amino acids. Trimming pared 3 bases from V and 2 bases from J, leaving 12 bases between. DNA of the CDR3: TGCGCCAGCAGCTCTACGGGGTGGGCCTACAATGAGCAGTTCTTC. The encoded protein is CASSSTGWAYNEQFF.

The chain employs TRBV13 and TRBJ2-7; tentatively, D is TRBD2 (6 bases). V shed 4 bases and J shed 0 bases, with 13 bases lying between them. Germline V lookup: CDR1 PRHDT, CDR2 FYEKMQ (reference sequence). The CDR3 runs to 15 residues. The CDR3 sequence: CASSSSGLLSYEQYF. CDR3 coding DNA: TGTGCCAGCAGCTCGAGCGGGCTGCTCTCCTACGAGCAGTACTTC.

Relative to its sample, this clone is medium-sized. The V call is TRBV15, the J call TRBJ2-2; 8 bases align to TRBD1. The germline CDR1 and CDR2 sequences are LNHNV and YYDKDF (reference sequence). V was clipped by 1 base and J by 6 bases; unmatched bases: 7. The length of the CDR3 is 16 residues. CDR3 loop: CATSRVTGGLAGELFF. In nucleotides, the CDR3 is TGTGCCACCAGCAGAGTAACAGGGGGTCTGGCCGGGGAGCTGTTTTTT. Variable domain in full (rest from reference TRBV15 and TRBJ2-2): DAMVIQNPRYQVTQFGKPVTLSCSQTLNHNVMYWYQQKSSQAPKLLFHYYDKDFNNEADTPDNFQSRRPNTSFCFLDIRSPGLGDTAMYLCATSRVTGGLAGELFFGEGSRLTVL.

The V gene is TRBV4-3, the J gene TRBJ1-6, with 10 bases aligning to TRBD1. This CDR3 has 15 residues. The V segment lost 5 bases and the J segment 13 bases; nucleotides outside the gene matches: 11. Germline V CDR1 and CDR2: LGHNA, YSLEER. CDR3 bases: TGCGCCAGCAGCTACCGACAGGGGGCTGGTGCCCCCCTCCACTTT. Translating it yields CASSYRQGAGAPLHF.

As DNA, the CDR3 is TGTGCCAGTAGTACTCTGCGAGCCGTGGGACACCCTTTCACCGGGGAGCTGTTTTTT. Its translation: CASSTLRAVGHPFTGELFF. The rearrangement joins TRBV19 to TRBJ2-2; tentatively, D is TRBD1 (6 bases). This CDR3 has 19 amino acids. Trimming took 4 bases from V and 4 from J, leaving 25 bases between them. Germline values: CDR1 LNHDA, CDR2 SQIVND (reference sequence).

The V and J genes are TRBV10-3 and TRBJ1-5; tentative D call: TRBD1 (5 bases). The CDR3 is 13 amino acids. CDR1 and CDR2 (germline): ENHRY, SYGVKD. V shed 8 bases and J shed 5 bases, with 13 bases lying between them. CDR3 in amino acids: CAIREGSDQPQHF. Written as DNA, the CDR3 is TGTGCCATCCGAGAGGGGTCTGATCAGCCCCAGCATTTT.

The J gene is TRBJ2-1, the V gene TRBV4-1, with D possibly being TRBD2 (8 bases). With 3 bases removed from V and 4 bases from J, the gap between germline ends came to 19 bases. The CDR3 is 17 amino acids. Germline V lookup: CDR1 MGHRA, CDR2 YSYEKL. CDR3 residues: CASSQTSGGGPYNEQFF. DNA of the CDR3: TGCGCCAGCAGCCAGACCTCGGGAGGGGGCCCTTACAATGAGCAGTTCTTC.

This chain connects TRBV13 to TRBJ2-3; tentatively, D is TRBD1 or TRBD2 (6 bases each). Germline V gene sequence: CDR1 PRHDT, CDR2 FYEKMQ (reference sequence). Deletions cut 2 bases from V and 5 bases from J, with 8 bases between. The CDR3 length is 13 residues. The CDR3 here is CASSLRGVDTQYF. The CDR3 DNA follows: TGTGCCAGCAGCTTAAGGGGGGTAGATACGCAGTATTTT.

This clone was recorded once. This chain uses TRBV5-6 with TRBJ1-5; D gene ambiguous. V gave up 3 bases and J gave up 2 bases, with 6 bases separating them. Germline V gene sequence: CDR1 SGHDT, CDR2 YYEEEE. CDR3 length: 13 residues. The CDR3 DNA follows: TGTGCCAGCAGCTCTGGGGGCAATCAGCCCCAGCATTTT. Residues: CASSSGGNQPQHF.

The rearrangement links TRBV20-1 to TRBJ2-3; D is unclear. Trimming shortened V by 6 bases and J by 2 bases, and 0 bases separated the two germline ends. Germline lookup yields CDR1 DFQATT and CDR2 SNEGSKA (reference sequence). The CDR3 covers 9 residues. CDR3 residues: CSATDTQYF. The CDR3 nucleotides read TGCAGTGCCACAGATACGCAGTATTTT.

The chain uses TRBV6-1 and TRBJ2-7; 12 nucleotides match TRBD1. This CDR3 spans 14 amino acids. Germline trimming cut 7 bases from V and 5 bases from J; bases unmatched to any gene: 6. From germline, CDR1 is MNHNS and CDR2 SASEGT. As DNA, the CDR3 is TGTGCCAGCACTCCCGGGACAGGGGGCCACGAGCAGTACTTC. Amino acids: CASTPGTGGHEQYF.

The V call is TRBV2, the J call TRBJ1-4; TRBD1 matches at 7 bases. Germline CDR1 SNHLY, CDR2 FYNNEI. The CDR3 length is 14 residues. The V gene end was trimmed by 2 bases and the J gene end by 6 bases; junction bases not matched to a gene: 3. The CDR3 loop is CASSERRGDEKLFF. CDR3 DNA sequence: TGTGCCAGCAGTGAACGCAGGGGGGATGAAAAACTGTTTTTT.

In its sample, this clone was seen once. The CDR3 DNA reads TGTGCCAGCAGCCCGGGACTAGCGGCCTACAATGAGCAGTTCTTC. It translates to CASSPGLAAYNEQFF. The chain couples TRBV5-6 to TRBJ2-1; 11 bases are shared with TRBD2. The germline V gene has CDR1 SGHDT and CDR2 YYEEEE. With 4 bases clipped from V and 2 bases from J, the junction kept 2 bases outside the gene matches. CDR3 length equals 15 residues.

The chain links TRBV2 to TRBJ1-5; D is unresolved. This CDR3 comprises 17 residues. Trimming removed 6 bases from V and 4 bases from J, with 22 bases in between. CDR1 is SNHLY, CDR2 FYNNEI, per germline. CDR3 bases: TGTGCCAGCAGAAATTTGAAGGACCTGAACGTTAATCAGCCCCAGCATTTT. Its protein is CASRNLKDLNVNQPQHF. Full variable domain (rest looked up from reference TRBV2 and TRBJ1-5): EPEVTQTPSHQVTQMGQEVILRCVPISNHLYFYWYRQILGQKVEFLVSFYNNEISEKSEIFDDQFSVERPDGSNFTLKIRSTKLEDSAMYFCASRNLKDLNVNQPQHFGDGTRLSIL.

The chain combines TRBV29-1 with TRBJ1-1, with unresolved D. The CDR3 covers 11 residues. Trimming stripped 4 bases from V and 11 bases from J, with 14 bases between. The V gene's germline CDR1 is SQVTM and CDR2 ANQGSEA. CDR3 coding DNA: TGCAGCGTTGTCGAAAGTTGGGCGGCTTTCTTT. Its protein product is CSVVESWAAFF.

CDR3 loop: CASRTTGTRTEAFF. CDR3 sequence (DNA): TGTGCCAGCAGAACTACAGGGACCAGAACTGAAGCTTTCTTT. The chain is built from TRBV25-1 and TRBJ1-1; the D gene is possibly TRBD1 (6 bases). With 6 bases removed from V and 5 bases from J, the gap between germline ends came to 16 bases. This CDR3 has 14 residues. Germline loops: CDR1 MGHDK, CDR2 SYGVNS.

This chain uses TRBV19 with TRBJ1-6; D might be TRBD1 (5 bases). Germline values: CDR1 LNHDA, CDR2 SQIVND (reference sequence). Trimming cost V 2 bases and J 9 bases, with 11 bases left between them. This CDR3 is 14 amino acids long. As DNA, the CDR3 is TGTGCCAGTAGTATAATCGACAGATCTTCACCCCTCCACTTT. Its translation is CASSIIDRSSPLHF.

The chain combines TRBV9 with TRBJ1-5; 10 positions match TRBD1. Per germline, CDR1 SGDLS and CDR2 YYNGEE. This CDR3 is built from 15 residues. V shed 0 bases, J shed 5 bases, and the junction held 2 bases outside the gene matches. CDR3 DNA: TGTGCCAGCAGCGTAGATGGGACAGGGGATCAGCCCCAGCATTTT. Its translation is CASSVDGTGDQPQHF. Variable domain in full (rest from reference TRBV9 and TRBJ1-5): DSGVTQTPKHLITATGQRVTLRCSPRSGDLSVYWYQQSLDQGLQFLIQYYNGEERAKGNILERFSAQQFPDLHSELNLSSLELGDSALYFCASSVDGTGDQPQHFGDGTRLSIL.

This rearrangement joins TRBV5-1 to TRBJ1-5; D gene ambiguous. The CDR3 spans 13 residues. Germline V gene lookup returns CDR1 SGHRS and CDR2 YFSETQ. V was pared by 5 bases and J by 4 bases, with 10 bases between. The CDR3 is CASREEWNQPQHF. The CDR3 bases are TGCGCCAGCAGGGAGGAATGGAATCAGCCCCAGCATTTT.

The V call is TRBV6-5, the J call TRBJ2-1, with D possibly being TRBD1 or TRBD2 (5 bases each). Trimming shortened V by 2 bases and J by 9 bases, and 8 bases separated the two germline ends. This CDR3 spans 12 amino acids. Germline assignment: CDR1 MNHEY and CDR2 SVGAGI. CDR3 loop: CASSYGGSEQFF. In DNA form, the CDR3 reads TGTGCCAGCAGTTACGGGGGAAGTGAGCAGTTCTTC.

This chain links TRBV5-6 with TRBJ1-1; 10 bases are shared with TRBD1. Germline V gene lookup returns CDR1 SGHDT and CDR2 YYEEEE. The J segment lost 4 bases and the V segment lost 0 bases, leaving 3 bases of the junction unmatched. CDR3 length: 15 residues. In DNA, the CDR3 is TGTGCCAGCAGCTTGGGACAGGGGGCAGGCACTGAAGCTTTCTTT. Amino acids: CASSLGQGAGTEAFF. The whole variable domain, filled in from reference TRBV5-6 and TRBJ1-1, reads DAGVTQSPTHLIKTRGQQVTLRCSPKSGHDTVSWYQQALGQGPQFIFQYYEEEERQRGNFPDRFSGHQFPNYSSELNVNALLLGDSALYLCASSLGQGAGTEAFFGQGTRLTVV.

This chain connects TRBV7-9 to TRBJ1-2, with D hard to call. The V end lost 1 base, the J end lost 8 bases, and 11 bases lay between the germline ends. CDR3 length equals 13 residues. Germline assignment: CDR1 SEHNR and CDR2 FQNEAQ (reference sequence). CDR3 in amino acids: CASSLGLRYGYTF. CDR3 nucleotides: TGTGCCAGCAGCTTAGGCCTTCGTTACGGCTACACCTTC. Variable domain in full (rest from reference TRBV7-9 and TRBJ1-2): DTGVSQNPRHKITKRGQNVTFRCDPISEHNRLYWYRQTLGQGPEFLTYFQNEAQLEKSRLLSDRFSAERPKGSFSTLEIQRTEQGDSAMYLCASSLGLRYGYTFGSGTRLTVV.

This CDR3 reads CASSPFPGHYEQYF. The CDR3 bases are TGTGCCAGCTCACCCTTCCCGGGACACTACGAGCAGTACTTC. V is TRBV18 and J is TRBJ2-7; possible D gene TRBD1, 6 bases. CDR1 is KGHSH and CDR2 is LQKENI in the germline V gene. This CDR3 has 14 residues. Trimming took off 3 bases at V and 3 bases at J, with 12 bases between the two ends.

This rearrangement joins TRBV5-6 to TRBJ1-6; D gene uncertain. Germline-derived CDR1 and CDR2 are SGHDT and YYEEEE. V was cut by 1 base and J by 0 bases, with 11 bases left in between. This CDR3 has 17 residues. The CDR3 DNA is TGTGCCAGCAGCTTGATTCAGGAGAGCTCCTATAATTCACCCCTCCACTTT. This translates into CASSLIQESSYNSPLHF.

The table lists this clone with a few counts. V is TRBV10-3 and J is TRBJ1-6; 8 bases map to TRBD1. With V trimmed by 6 bases and J by 8 bases, 6 bases remained unmatched. The CDR3 is 14 residues long. Germline V gene sequence: CDR1 ENHRY, CDR2 SYGVKD. The CDR3 sequence: CAIRDRDWDSPLHF. The DNA for the CDR3 is TGTGCCATCAGGGACAGGGACTGGGATTCACCCCTCCACTTT.

The CDR3 DNA follows: TGTGCCAGCAGCTCTGGACCGGTCCAGTTCTTC. This sequence encodes CASSSGPVQFF. The chain combines TRBV7-2 with TRBJ2-1; D call uncertain. The germline CDR1 and CDR2 sequences are SGHTA and FQGNSA. This CDR3 is 11 amino acids long. The ends were cut back, 4 bases at V and 13 bases at J, with 11 bases in the middle.

The rearrangement links TRBV7-9 to TRBJ2-1; 9 bases align to TRBD1. The CDR3 is made up of 15 amino acids. In germline, CDR1 is SEHNR, CDR2 FQNEAQ (reference sequence). With 4 bases clipped from V and 4 bases from J, the junction kept 5 bases outside the gene matches. CDR3 sequence: CASSSPGQGYNEQFF. The CDR3 coding sequence is TGTGCCAGCAGCTCCCCGGGACAGGGTTACAATGAGCAGTTCTTC.